The T cell receptor (beta chain) described here comes from a study of T-cell memory formation after mild COVID-19 listed by TCRdb under 2021. Context from the whole study: TCR sequence clusters from the two donors were largely donor specific. T-cell clones expanding and contracting after mild COVID-19 in two donors were tracked by longitudinal TCRalpha and TCRbeta repertoire sequencing. The cohort comprised two young, previously healthy adult volunteers, one female and one male. Results the study describes overall, beyond this receptor: SARS-CoV-2 specificity was not confirmed for the second-wave clones peaking on day 37. Contracting CD4+ clones appeared mostly in the CM and EM memory subsets, whereas CD8+ clones were enriched in EMRA. The study included only two mild cases, and larger cohorts that include severe cases with pre-infection samples were judged to be necessary. Some responding clones were detected in pre-infection memory, which suggested that pre-existing cross-reactive memory T cells had joined the SARS-CoV-2 response. From day 15 to 85, contracting clones showed balanced CD4/CD8 phenotypes, whereas a second wave of clones that expanded from day 15 to 37 leaned towards CD4+.

Ficoll-Paque density gradient centrifugation was used to isolate PBMCs. At the junction V is shortened by 4 bases and J by 3 bases; bases outside the gene matches: 10. The CDR3 holds 16 amino acids from the cysteine to the valine. The entry retains the CDR3 DNA only, 48 bases that are in frame from base 1. Reading the germline V gene (reference sequence) gives CDR1 LGHDT and CDR2 YNNKEL. Comments on this clonotype: Its specific antigen is unknown. The input lacks base qualities; no much larger clone sits a single base away.

Reads for this sample came from an Illumina NovaSeq 6000. TCRalpha and TCRbeta cDNA libraries were built by 5'RACE with constant-segment primers, adding sample barcodes and unique molecular identifiers. Trizol reagent was used to extract RNA from every sample. Library amplification was performed in two PCR steps, and a second sample barcode and Illumina TruSeq adapters were introduced in the second step. Sequencing of libraries was performed on an Illumina NovaSeq with 2 x 150 bp paired-end reads. On the authors' methods: The reads were demultiplexed and collapsed into UMI-guided consensus sequences using migec v1.2.7. Using mixcr v2.1.11, UMI consensuses were aligned to TRA and TRB V and J templates and then assembled into clonotypes. Clonotypes were classified as expanded or contracted when called significant by both edgeR and NoisET, with noise models trained on biological replicates. For edgeR calls, a false discovery rate-adjusted p below 0.01 and a log2 fold-change threshold of 1 were applied. As an exploratory analysis of dynamics, PCA with hierarchical clustering was applied to max-normalized trajectories of the 1000 most abundant clonotypes. Separately sequenced CD4+ and CD8+ repertoires were used to assign a CD4 or CD8 phenotype to each responding clone. Starting from the raw public reads, TCRdb applied fastp trimming at Q25, assembled clones with MiXCR and retained in-frame beta chains. Rows are unified per CDR3 protein, each entry keeping the most common DNA and genes. These V and J calls are TCRdb output, not the study's own analysis. The sample table holds hundreds of thousands of distinct CDR3 sequences, of which around 15% were seen once. Roughly 25% of the sample rests with the top ten.

The TCR originated in a man aged 18 to 30 who had mild COVID-19 (a few samples of this study predate the infection). The sample titles of this study are shuffled in the database, so cell type and time point are left out; the donor was told from shared clones. The material sequenced was PBMCs or a T cell subset sorted from them (not recorded which). The V and J genes are TRBV3-1 and TRBJ2-7; 9 nucleotides in the junction match TRBD1. The CDR3 protein is CASSLKTGTGCYEQYV. The DNA is as follows: TGTGCCAGCAGCCTAAAGACCGGGACAGGGTGCTACGAGCAGTACGTC.